This T cell receptor (beta chain) originates from a study of T cell repertoires in cytomegalovirus infection. Background on the study: Public TCR beta signatures provided an indication of both CMV infection and a matching HLA type.

MiXCR was run by TCRdb on the reads, yielding one entry per CDR3 protein. Here the sample spans approximately 290,000 distinct CDR3 sequences, roughly 23% being singletons. Findings and caveats of the study: Across the ex vivo response, the dominant clonotypes were HLA-C-restricted CMV-specific TCR beta clonotypes. Using cumulative public TCR beta family frequency, the authors identified those who carried CMV together with the relevant HLA.

This clonotype was counted only a few times. What it recognizes is unknown. Trimming took 2 bases from V and 5 from J; bases not matched to a gene: 3. There are 14 residues in the CDR3. CDR1 and CDR2 from the germline V gene are SEHNR and FQNEAQ (reference sequence). This clonotype was sampled from a human donor in good health (CMV status not recorded). Some clones in this sample may be carry-over from other donors' samples. Material: PBMCs. This chain joins TRBV7-9 and TRBJ2-1, with 7 bases lining up with TRBD1. The CDR3 region has the DNA TGTGCCAGCAGCTTATTACAGGGGAACAATGAGCAGTTCTTC. Translation: CASSLLQGNNEQFF. The full variable domain, its missing parts supplied by reference TRBV7-9 and TRBJ2-1, is DTGVSQNPRHKITKRGQNVTFRCDPISEHNRLYWYRQTLGQGPEFLTYFQNEAQLEKSRLLSDRFSAERPKGSFSTLEIQRTEQGDSAMYLCASSLLQGNNEQFFGPGTRLTVL.